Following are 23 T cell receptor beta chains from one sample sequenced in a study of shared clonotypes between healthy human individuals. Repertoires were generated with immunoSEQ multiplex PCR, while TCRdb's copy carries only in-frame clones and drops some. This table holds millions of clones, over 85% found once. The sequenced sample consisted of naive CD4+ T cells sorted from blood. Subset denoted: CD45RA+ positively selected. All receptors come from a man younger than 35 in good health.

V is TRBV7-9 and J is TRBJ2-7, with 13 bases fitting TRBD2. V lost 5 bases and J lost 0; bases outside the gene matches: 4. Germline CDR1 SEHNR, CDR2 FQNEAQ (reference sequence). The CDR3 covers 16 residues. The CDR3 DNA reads TGTGCCAGCAGCGCCAGGACTAGCGGGAGCTCCTACGAGCAGTACTTC. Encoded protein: CASSARTSGSSYEQYF.

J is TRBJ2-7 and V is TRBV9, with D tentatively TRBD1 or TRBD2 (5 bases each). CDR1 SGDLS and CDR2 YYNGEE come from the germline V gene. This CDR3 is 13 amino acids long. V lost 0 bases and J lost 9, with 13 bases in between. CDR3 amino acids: CASSVGGSRVQYF. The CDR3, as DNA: TGTGCCAGCAGCGTAGGGGGGTCCCGTGTGCAGTACTTC.

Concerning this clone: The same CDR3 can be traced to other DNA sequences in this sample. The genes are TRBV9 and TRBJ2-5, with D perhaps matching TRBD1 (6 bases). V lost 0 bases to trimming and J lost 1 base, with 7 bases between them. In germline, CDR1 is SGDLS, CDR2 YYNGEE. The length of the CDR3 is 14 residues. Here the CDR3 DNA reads TGTGCCAGCAGCGTAGGGACAGCCCAAGAGACCCAGTACTTC. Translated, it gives CASSVGTAQETQYF.

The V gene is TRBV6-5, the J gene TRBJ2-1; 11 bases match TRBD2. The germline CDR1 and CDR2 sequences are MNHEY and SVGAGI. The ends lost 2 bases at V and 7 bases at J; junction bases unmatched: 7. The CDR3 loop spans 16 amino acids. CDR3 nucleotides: TGTGCCAGCAGTTACGTGACTAGCGGGACCGGTAATGAGCAGTTCTTC. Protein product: CASSYVTSGTGNEQFF.

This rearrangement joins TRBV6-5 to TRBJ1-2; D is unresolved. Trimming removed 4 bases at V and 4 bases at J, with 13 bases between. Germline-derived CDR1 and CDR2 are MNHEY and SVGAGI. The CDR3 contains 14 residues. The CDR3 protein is CASSSPRYSYGYTF. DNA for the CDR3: TGTGCCAGCAGTTCCCCTCGATACTCCTATGGCTACACCTTC.

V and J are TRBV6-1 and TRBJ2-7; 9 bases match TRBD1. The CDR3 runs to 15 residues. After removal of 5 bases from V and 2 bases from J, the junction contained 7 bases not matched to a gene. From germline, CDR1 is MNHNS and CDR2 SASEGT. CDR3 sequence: CASSSPGTGTYEQYF. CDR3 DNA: TGTGCCAGCAGTTCACCCGGGACAGGGACCTACGAGCAGTACTTC.

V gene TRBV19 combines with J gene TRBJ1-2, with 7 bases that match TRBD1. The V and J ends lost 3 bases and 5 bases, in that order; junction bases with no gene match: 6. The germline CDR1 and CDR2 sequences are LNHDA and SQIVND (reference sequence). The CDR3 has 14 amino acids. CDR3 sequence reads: CASSIEGTVYGYTF. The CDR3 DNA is TGTGCCAGTAGTATCGAGGGGACAGTTTATGGCTACACCTTC.

This CDR3 is CASSLAGGVNYGYTF. In DNA, the CDR3 is TGTGCCAGCAGCTTAGCAGGCGGGGTTAACTATGGCTACACCTTC. V usage is TRBV7-9 and J usage is TRBJ1-2, with D uncertain. Germline lookup yields CDR1 SEHNR and CDR2 FQNEAQ (reference sequence). Trimming cost V 0 bases and J 1 base, with 9 bases left between them. This CDR3 region has 15 residues. The variable domain in full, with the rest retrieved from reference TRBV7-9 and TRBJ1-2, is DTGVSQNPRHKITKRGQNVTFRCDPISEHNRLYWYRQTLGQGPEFLTYFQNEAQLEKSRLLSDRFSAERPKGSFSTLEIQRTEQGDSAMYLCASSLAGGVNYGYTFGSGTRLTVV.

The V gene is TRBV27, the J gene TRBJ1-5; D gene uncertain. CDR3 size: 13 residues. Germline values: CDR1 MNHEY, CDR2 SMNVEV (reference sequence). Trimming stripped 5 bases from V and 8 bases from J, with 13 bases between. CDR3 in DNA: TGTGCCAGCAGTCCCCCCGGCGACGAGCCCCAGCATTTT. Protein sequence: CASSPPGDEPQHF.

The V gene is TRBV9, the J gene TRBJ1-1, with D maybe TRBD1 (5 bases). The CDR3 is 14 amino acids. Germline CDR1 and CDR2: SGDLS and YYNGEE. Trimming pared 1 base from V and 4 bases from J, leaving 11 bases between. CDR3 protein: CASSVRQTGTEAFF. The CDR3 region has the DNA TGTGCCAGCAGCGTAAGACAGACCGGCACTGAAGCTTTCTTT.

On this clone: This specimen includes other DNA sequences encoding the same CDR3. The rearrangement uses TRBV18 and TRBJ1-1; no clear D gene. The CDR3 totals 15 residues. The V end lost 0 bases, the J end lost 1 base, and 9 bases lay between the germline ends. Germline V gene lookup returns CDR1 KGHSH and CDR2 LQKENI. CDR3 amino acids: CASSPPGRPNTEAFF. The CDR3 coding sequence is TGTGCCAGCTCACCACCCGGACGGCCGAACACTGAAGCTTTCTTT. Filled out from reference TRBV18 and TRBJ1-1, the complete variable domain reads NAGVMQNPRHLVRRRGQEARLRCSPMKGHSHVYWYRQLPEEGLKFMVYLQKENIIDESGMPKERFSAEFPKEGPSILRIQQVVRGDSAAYFCASSPPGRPNTEAFFGQGTRLTVV.

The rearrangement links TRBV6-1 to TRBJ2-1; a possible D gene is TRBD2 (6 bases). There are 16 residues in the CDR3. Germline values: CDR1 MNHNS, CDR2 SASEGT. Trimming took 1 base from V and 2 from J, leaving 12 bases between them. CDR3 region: CASSEEASAPYNEQFF. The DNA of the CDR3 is TGTGCCAGCAGTGAAGAGGCTAGCGCCCCCTACAATGAGCAGTTCTTC.

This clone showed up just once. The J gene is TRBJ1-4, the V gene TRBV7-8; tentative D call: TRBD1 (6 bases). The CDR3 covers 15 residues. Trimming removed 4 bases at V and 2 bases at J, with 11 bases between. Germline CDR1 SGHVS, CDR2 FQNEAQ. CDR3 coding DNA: TGTGCCAGCAGCTCCACAGGGTACACTAATGAAAAACTGTTTTTT. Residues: CASSSTGYTNEKLFF.

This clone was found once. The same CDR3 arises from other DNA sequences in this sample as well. The CDR3 sequence: CSARVSETQYF. CDR3 in DNA: TGCAGTGCTAGAGTATCAGAGACCCAGTACTTC. The V call is TRBV20-1, the J call TRBJ2-5; D ambiguous. Trimming pared 1 base from V and 4 bases from J, leaving 4 bases between. The CDR3 is made up of 11 amino acids. Germline CDR1 is DFQATT and CDR2 is SNEGSKA (reference sequence).

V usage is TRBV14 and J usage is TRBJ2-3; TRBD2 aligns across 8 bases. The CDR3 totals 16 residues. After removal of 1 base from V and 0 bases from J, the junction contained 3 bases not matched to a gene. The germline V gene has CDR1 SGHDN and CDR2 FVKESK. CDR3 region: CASSQVSGSSTDTQYF. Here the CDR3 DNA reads TGTGCCAGCAGCCAAGTGAGCGGGAGCAGCACAGATACGCAGTATTTT.

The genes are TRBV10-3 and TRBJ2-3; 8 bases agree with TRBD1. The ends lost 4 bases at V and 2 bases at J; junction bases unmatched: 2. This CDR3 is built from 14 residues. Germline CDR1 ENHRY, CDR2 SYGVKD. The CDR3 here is CAISGTGYTDTQYF. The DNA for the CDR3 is TGTGCCATCAGTGGGACAGGGTACACAGATACGCAGTATTTT.

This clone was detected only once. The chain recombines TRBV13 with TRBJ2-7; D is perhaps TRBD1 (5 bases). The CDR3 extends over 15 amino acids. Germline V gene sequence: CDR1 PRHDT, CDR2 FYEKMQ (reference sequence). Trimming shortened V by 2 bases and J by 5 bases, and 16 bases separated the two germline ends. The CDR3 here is CASSLLGYRNDEQYF. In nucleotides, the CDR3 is TGTGCCAGCAGCTTATTGGGCTACAGGAACGACGAGCAGTACTTC.

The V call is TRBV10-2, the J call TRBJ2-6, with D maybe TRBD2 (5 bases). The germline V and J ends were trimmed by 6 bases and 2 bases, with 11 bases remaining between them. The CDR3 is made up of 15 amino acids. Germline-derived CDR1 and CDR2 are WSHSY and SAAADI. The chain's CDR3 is CASSGGYTGANVLTF. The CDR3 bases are TGCGCCAGCAGCGGCGGGTACACTGGGGCCAACGTCCTGACTTTC.

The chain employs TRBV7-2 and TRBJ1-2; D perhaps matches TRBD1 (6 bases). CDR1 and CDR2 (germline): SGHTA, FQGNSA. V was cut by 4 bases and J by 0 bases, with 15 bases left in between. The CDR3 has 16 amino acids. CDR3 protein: CASSSAGEGPNYGYTF. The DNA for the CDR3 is TGTGCCAGCAGCTCGGCAGGGGAGGGACCTAACTATGGCTACACCTTC.

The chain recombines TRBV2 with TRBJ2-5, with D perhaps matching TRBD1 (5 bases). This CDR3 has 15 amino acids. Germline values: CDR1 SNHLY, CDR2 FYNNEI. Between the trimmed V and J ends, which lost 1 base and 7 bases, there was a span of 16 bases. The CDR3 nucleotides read TGTGCCAGCAGTGAAGTATGGGGCGAGTTGGGGACCCAGTACTTC. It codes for CASSEVWGELGTQYF.

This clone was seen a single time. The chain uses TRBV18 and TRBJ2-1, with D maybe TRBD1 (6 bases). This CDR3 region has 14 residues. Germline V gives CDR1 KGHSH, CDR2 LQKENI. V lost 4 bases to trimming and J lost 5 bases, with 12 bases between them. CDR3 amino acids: CASSLLDRNNEQFF. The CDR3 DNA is TGTGCCAGCTCACTCTTGGACAGAAACAATGAGCAGTTCTTC.

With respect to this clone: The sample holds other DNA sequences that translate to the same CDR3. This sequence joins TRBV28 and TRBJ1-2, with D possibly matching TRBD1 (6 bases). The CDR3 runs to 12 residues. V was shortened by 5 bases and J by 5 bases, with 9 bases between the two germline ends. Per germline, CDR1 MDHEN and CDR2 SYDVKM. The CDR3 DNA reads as TGTGCCAGCAGTCCCGGGACATATGGCTACACCTTC. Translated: CASSPGTYGYTF.

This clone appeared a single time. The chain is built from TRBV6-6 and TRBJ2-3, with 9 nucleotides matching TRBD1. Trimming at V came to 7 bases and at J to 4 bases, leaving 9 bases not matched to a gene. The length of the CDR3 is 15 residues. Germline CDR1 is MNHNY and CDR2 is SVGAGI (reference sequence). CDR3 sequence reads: CASTLQGARADTQYF. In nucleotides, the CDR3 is TGTGCCAGCACCCTACAGGGGGCCCGGGCAGATACGCAGTATTTT.